Given below is one T cell receptor (beta chain) in context. Its antigen is not known. This record comes from a study of long-term antiretroviral therapy in people with HIV. General study findings and limits: When set beside controls, HIV repertoires had CDR3 length ranges that were narrower. With ART, diversity went up but was still lower than in transplant donor controls.

Cryopreserved PBMC samples of about 1-11 million cells were used for DNA extraction. In germline, CDR1 is MNHEY, CDR2 SVGAGI. V was cut by 0 bases and J by 7 bases, with 7 bases left in between. The CDR3 extends over 14 amino acids. It was version v3.0 of the immunoSEQ assay that was run at survey level. The assay was immunoSEQ multiplex PCR, and TCRdb's table has in-frame clones only and misses some. The table has 22,000 or so clones, 70% to 85% seen once. The chain recombines TRBV6-5 with TRBJ1-6, with D uncertain. Specimen: unsorted PBMCs, collected 0.5 years before starting antiretroviral therapy. This TCR came from a middle-aged man with HIV. This chain's CDR3 is CASSYSGRNSPLHF. Written as DNA, the CDR3 is TGTGCCAGCAGTTACTCTGGTCGGAATTCACCCCTCCACTTT.